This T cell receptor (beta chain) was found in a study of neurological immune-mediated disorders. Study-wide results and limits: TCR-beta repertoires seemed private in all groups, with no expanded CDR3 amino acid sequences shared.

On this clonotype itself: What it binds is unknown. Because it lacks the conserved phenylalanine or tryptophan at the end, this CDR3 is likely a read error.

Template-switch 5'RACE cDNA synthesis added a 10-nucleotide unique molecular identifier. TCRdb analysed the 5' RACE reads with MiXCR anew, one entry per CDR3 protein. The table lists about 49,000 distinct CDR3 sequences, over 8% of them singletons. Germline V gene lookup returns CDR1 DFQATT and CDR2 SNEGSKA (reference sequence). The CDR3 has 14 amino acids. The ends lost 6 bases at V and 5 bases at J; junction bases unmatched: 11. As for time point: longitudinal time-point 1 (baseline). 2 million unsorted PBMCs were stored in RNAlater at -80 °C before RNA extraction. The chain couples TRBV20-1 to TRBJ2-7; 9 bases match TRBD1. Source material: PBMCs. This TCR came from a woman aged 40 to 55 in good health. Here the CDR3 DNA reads TGCAGTGCACACCCCGGGACAGGGTATAACGAGCAGTACTCC. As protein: CSAHPGTGYNEQYS.